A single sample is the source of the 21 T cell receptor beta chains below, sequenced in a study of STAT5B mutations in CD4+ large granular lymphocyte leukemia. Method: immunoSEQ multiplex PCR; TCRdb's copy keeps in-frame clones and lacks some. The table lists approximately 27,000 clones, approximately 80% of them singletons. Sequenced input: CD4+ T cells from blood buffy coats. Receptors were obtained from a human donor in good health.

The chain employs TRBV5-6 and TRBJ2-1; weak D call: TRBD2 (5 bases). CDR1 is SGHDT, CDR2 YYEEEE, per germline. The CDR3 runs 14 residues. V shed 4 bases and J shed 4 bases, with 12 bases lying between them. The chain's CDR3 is CASSAPWEYNEQFF. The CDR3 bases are TGTGCCAGCAGCGCACCCTGGGAGTACAATGAGCAGTTCTTC.

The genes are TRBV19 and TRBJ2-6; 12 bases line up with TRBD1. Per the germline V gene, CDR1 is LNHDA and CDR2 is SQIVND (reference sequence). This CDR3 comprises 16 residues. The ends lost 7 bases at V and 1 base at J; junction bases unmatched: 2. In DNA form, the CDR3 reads TGTGCCAGTACGGGACAGGGGGCATCTGGGGCCAACGTCCTGACTTTC. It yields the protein CASTGQGASGANVLTF.

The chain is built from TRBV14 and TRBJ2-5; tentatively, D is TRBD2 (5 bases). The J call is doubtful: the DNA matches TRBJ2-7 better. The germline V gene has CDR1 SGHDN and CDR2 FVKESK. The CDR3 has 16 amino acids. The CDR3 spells CASSQDLGLGSYEQYF. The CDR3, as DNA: TGTGCCAGCAGCCAAGATTTAGGACTGGGATCCTACGAGCAGTACTTC.

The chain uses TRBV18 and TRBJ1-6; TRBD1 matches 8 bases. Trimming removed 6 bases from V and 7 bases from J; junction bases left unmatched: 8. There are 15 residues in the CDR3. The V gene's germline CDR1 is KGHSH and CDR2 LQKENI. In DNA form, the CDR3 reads TGTGCCAGCTCGGAGTCGGGACAGGCCAATTCACCCCTCCACTTT. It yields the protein CASSESGQANSPLHF.

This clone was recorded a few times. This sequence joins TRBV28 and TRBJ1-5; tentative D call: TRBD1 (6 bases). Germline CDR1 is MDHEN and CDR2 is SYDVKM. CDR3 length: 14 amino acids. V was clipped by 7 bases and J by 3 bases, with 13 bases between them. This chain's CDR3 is CASNLDRVNQPQHF. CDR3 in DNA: TGTGCCAGCAATCTGGACAGAGTCAATCAGCCCCAGCATTTT.

CDR3 in DNA: TGTGCCAGCAGCCAAGGTTTAGGCTTCCAAGAGACCCAGTACTTC. Translated: CASSQGLGFQETQYF. This sequence joins TRBV14 and TRBJ2-5; D unresolved. CDR1 and CDR2 from the germline V gene are SGHDN and FVKESK. CDR3 length equals 15 residues. The V and J ends lost 1 base and 1 base respectively, with 10 bases between them.

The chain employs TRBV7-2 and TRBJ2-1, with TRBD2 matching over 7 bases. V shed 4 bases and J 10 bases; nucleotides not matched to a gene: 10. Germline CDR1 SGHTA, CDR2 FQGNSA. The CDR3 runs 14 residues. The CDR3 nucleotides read TGTGCCAGCAGCTCGGGGCACGCGGGGGTGGAGCAGTTCTTC. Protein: CASSSGHAGVEQFF.

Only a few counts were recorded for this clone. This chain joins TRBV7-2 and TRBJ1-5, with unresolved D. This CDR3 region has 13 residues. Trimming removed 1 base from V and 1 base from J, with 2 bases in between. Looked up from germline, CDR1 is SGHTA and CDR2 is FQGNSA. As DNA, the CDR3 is TGTGCCAGCAGCTTAGTCAGCAATCAGCCCCAGCATTTT. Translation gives CASSLVSNQPQHF.

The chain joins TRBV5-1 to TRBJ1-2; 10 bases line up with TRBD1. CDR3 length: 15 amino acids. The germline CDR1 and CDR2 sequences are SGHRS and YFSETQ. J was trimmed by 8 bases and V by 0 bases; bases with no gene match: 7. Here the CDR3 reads CASSLAGQGERGYTF. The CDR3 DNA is TGCGCCAGCAGCTTGGCAGGACAGGGGGAGAGGGGCTACACCTTC.

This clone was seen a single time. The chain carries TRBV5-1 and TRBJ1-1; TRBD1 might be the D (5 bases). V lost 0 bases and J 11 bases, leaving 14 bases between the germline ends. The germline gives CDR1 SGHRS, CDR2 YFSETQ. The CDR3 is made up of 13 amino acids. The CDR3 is CASSLAGHREAFF. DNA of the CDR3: TGCGCCAGCAGCTTGGCCGGACACCGAGAGGCTTTCTTT.

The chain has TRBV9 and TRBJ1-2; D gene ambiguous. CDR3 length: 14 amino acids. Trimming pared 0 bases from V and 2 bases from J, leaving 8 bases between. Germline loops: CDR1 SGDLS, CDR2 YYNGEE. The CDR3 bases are TGTGCCAGCAGCGTAGATCCTGGCAACTATGGCTACACCTTC. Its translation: CASSVDPGNYGYTF.

CDR3 DNA: TGCGCCAGCAGCTTTGGGGGACAGACCTACGAGCAGTACTTC. This gives the protein CASSFGGQTYEQYF. The gene calls are TRBV5-1 and TRBJ2-7, with 7 nucleotides matching TRBD1. CDR1 and CDR2 from the germline V gene are SGHRS and YFSETQ. Trimming cost V 2 bases and J 2 bases; bases outside gene matches: 4. The CDR3 has 14 amino acids.

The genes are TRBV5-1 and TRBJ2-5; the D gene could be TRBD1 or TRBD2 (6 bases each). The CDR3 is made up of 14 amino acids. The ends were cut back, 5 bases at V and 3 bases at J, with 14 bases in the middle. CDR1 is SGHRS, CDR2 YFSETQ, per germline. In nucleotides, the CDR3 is TGCGCCAGCAGTGTCGGGGGCGGGGAAGAGACCCAGTACTTC. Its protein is CASSVGGGEETQYF.

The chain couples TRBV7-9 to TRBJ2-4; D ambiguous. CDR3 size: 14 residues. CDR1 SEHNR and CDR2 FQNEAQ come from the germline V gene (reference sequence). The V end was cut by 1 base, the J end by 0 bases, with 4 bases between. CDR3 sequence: CASSLGIAKNIQYF. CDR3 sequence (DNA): TGTGCCAGCAGCTTAGGTATAGCCAAAAACATTCAGTACTTC.

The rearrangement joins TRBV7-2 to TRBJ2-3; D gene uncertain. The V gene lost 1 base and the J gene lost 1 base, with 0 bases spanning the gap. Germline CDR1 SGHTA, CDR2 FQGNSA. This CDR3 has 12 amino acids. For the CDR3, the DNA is TGTGCCAGCAGCTTAGGCACAGATACGCAGTATTTT. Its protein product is CASSLGTDTQYF.

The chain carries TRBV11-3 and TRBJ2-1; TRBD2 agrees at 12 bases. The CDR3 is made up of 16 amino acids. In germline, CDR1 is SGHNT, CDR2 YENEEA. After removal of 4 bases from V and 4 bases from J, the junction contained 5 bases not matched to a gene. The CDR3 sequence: CASSSTTSGRYNEQFF. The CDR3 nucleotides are TGTGCCAGCAGCTCCACTACTAGCGGGAGGTACAATGAGCAGTTCTTC.

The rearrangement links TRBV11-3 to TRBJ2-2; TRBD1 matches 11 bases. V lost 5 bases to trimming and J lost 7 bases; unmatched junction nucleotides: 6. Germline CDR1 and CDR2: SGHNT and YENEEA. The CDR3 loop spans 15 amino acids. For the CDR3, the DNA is TGTGCCAGCAGCCCGCGGGACAGGGGGAACGGGGAGCTGTTTTTT. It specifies CASSPRDRGNGELFF. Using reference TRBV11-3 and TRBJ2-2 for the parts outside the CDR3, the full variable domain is EAGVVQSPRYKIIEKKQPVAFWCNPISGHNTLYWYLQNLGQGPELLIRYENEEAVDDSQLPKDRFSAERLKGVDSTLKIQPAELGDSAVYLCASSPRDRGNGELFFGEGSRLTVL.

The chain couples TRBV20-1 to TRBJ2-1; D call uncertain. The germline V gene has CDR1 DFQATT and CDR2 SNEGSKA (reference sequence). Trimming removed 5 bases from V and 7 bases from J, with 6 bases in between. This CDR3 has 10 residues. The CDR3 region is CSAGKNEQFF. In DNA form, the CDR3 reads TGCAGTGCTGGGAAGAATGAGCAGTTCTTC.

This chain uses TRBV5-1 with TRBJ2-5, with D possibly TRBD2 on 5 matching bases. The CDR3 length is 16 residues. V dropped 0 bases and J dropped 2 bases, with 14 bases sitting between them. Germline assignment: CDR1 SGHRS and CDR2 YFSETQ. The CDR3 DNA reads TGCGCCAGCAGCTTGGGCCGCCGGGGTTGGCAAGAGACCCAGTACTTC. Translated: CASSLGRRGWQETQYF. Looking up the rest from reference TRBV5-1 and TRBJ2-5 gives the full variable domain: KAGVTQTPRYLIKTRGQQVTLSCSPISGHRSVSWYQQTPGQGLQFLFEYFSETQRNKGNFPGRFSGRQFSNSRSEMNVSTLELGDSALYLCASSLGRRGWQETQYFGPGTRLLVL.

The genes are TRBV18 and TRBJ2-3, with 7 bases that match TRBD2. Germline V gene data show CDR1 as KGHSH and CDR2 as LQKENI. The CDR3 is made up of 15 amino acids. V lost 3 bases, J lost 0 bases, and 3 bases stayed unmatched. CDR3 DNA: TGTGCCAGCTCACCCACTAGCGCCAGCACAGATACGCAGTATTTT. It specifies CASSPTSASTDTQYF.

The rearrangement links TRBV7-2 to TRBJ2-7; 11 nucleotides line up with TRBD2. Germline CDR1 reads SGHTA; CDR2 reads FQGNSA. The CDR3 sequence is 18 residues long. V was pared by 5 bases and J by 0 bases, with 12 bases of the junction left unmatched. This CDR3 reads CASSRKGTSGSSSYEQYF. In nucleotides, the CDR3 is TGTGCCAGCAGCCGAAAAGGGACTAGCGGCAGTAGCTCCTACGAGCAGTACTTC.